This T cell receptor beta chain was identified in a study of CD4+ T cells in melanoma. Note on this clone: What it binds is unknown.

Libraries were prepared by immunoSEQ multiplex PCR; TCRdb keeps only in-frame clonotypes and omits some of them. This table holds over 100,000 clones, roughly 90% found once. Study-level results: In melanoma, neoantigen-specific CD4+ T cells reportedly differed in differentiation state. A reported correlation linked neoantigen-specific CD4+ T cells to CD8+, macrophage and B cell function.

Trimming cost V 6 bases and J 0 bases, with 15 bases left between them. Germline CDR1 SNHLY, CDR2 FYNNEI. The CDR3 runs to 17 residues. This chain connects TRBV2 to TRBJ2-6; D possibly corresponds to TRBD2 (6 bases). The origin of this receptor is a human donor with melanoma. The sample consisted of peripheral blood. As DNA, the CDR3 is TGTGCCAGCAGGGGCGGGACGTTAGGCTCTGGGGCCAACGTCCTGACTTTC. It yields the protein CASRGGTLGSGANVLTF.